A selection of T cell receptor beta chains follows, all from one sample in a study of T cell changes during pregnancy in multiple sclerosis. The data were produced by immunoSEQ multiplex PCR, yet TCRdb's version contains in-frame clones alone and is incomplete. Here the sample spans 85,000 to 95,000 clones, 91% being singletons. The sample was peripheral blood, taken after pregnancy. These receptors all stem from a female donor in good health, enrolled as a control in a pregnancy study. The CDR3 runs from the conserved cysteine through the conserved F or W. Fields, in order: clone size, J gene, V gene, D gene, CDR3 protein, CDR3 DNA. A D gene is named only where the DNA matches it firmly. The size of a clone is reported for some rows only, either as once, few or many, or as a class for expanded clones.

clone_size: once
j_call: TRBJ1-5
v_call: TRBV7-8
d_call: -
cdr3_aa: CASSLVRQGNQPQHF
cdr3_nt: TGTGCCAGCAGCTTAGTCAGGCAGGGCAATCAGCCCCAGCATTTT

clone_size: -
j_call: TRBJ2-1
v_call: TRBV14
d_call: TRBD2
cdr3_aa: CASSRSGTSGGANEQFF
cdr3_nt: TGTGCCAGCAGCCGGTCCGGGACTAGCGGGGGGGCCAATGAGCAGTTCTTC

clone_size: -
j_call: TRBJ1-5
v_call: TRBV27
d_call: -
cdr3_aa: CASSLQGQPQHF
cdr3_nt: TGTGCCAGCAGTTTACAGGGACAGCCCCAGCATTTT

clone_size: -
j_call: TRBJ2-7
v_call: TRBV28
d_call: TRBD1
cdr3_aa: CASRGGNRGQEQYF
cdr3_nt: TGTGCCAGCAGGGGGGGGAACAGGGGGCAAGAGCAGTACTTC

clone_size: -
j_call: TRBJ1-5
v_call: TRBV7-8
d_call: TRBD1
cdr3_aa: CASSLTGVNQPQHF
cdr3_nt: TGTGCCAGCAGCTTGACAGGGGTAAATCAGCCCCAGCATTTT

clone_size: -
j_call: TRBJ1-2
v_call: TRBV5-6
d_call: -
cdr3_aa: CASSLVPGNYGYTF
cdr3_nt: TGTGCCAGCAGCTTGGTTCCAGGAAACTATGGCTACACCTTC

clone_size: once
j_call: TRBJ2-1
v_call: TRBV5-1
d_call: -
cdr3_aa: CASSLVAGGNYNEQFF
cdr3_nt: TGCGCCAGCAGCTTGGTGGCGGGCGGAAATTACAATGAGCAGTTCTTC

clone_size: -
j_call: TRBJ2-3
v_call: TRBV5-6
d_call: -
cdr3_aa: CASSRDREARLMGDTQYF
cdr3_nt: TGTGCCAGCAGCCGTGACAGGGAGGCCCGACTGATGGGAGATACGCAGTATTTT

clone_size: -
j_call: TRBJ1-4
v_call: TRBV11-2
d_call: TRBD1
cdr3_aa: CASSSNPTTGSLFF
cdr3_nt: TGTGCCAGCAGCTCAAACCCAACGACAGGGTCACTGTTTTTT

clone_size: -
j_call: TRBJ2-1
v_call: TRBV18
d_call: -
cdr3_aa: CASSPGPLFGQFF
cdr3_nt: TGTGCCAGCTCACCGGGCCCCCTCTTTGGGCAGTTCTTC

clone_size: -
j_call: TRBJ2-1
v_call: TRBV7-2
d_call: -
cdr3_aa: CASSRRNRQVDFYNEQFF
cdr3_nt: TGTGCCAGCAGCCGGAGGAACCGACAGGTAGACTTCTACAATGAGCAGTTCTTC

clone_size: -
j_call: TRBJ2-3
v_call: TRBV29-1
d_call: -
cdr3_aa: CSVERGASDTQYF
cdr3_nt: TGCAGCGTTGAACGGGGGGCATCAGATACGCAGTATTTT

clone_size: -
j_call: TRBJ2-1
v_call: TRBV9
d_call: TRBD1
cdr3_aa: CASSAGQPNEQFF
cdr3_nt: TGTGCCAGCAGCGCGGGACAGCCCAATGAGCAGTTCTTC

clone_size: -
j_call: TRBJ2-7
v_call: TRBV7-9
d_call: TRBD1
cdr3_aa: CASSLPGTGLGEQYF
cdr3_nt: TGTGCCAGCAGCCTCCCCGGGACAGGGTTAGGCGAGCAGTACTTC

clone_size: -
j_call: TRBJ1-1
v_call: TRBV28
d_call: -
cdr3_aa: CASRRRQPTGAFF
cdr3_nt: TGTGCCAGCAGACGACGACAGCCGACAGGAGCTTTCTTT

clone_size: -
j_call: TRBJ1-1
v_call: TRBV19
d_call: -
cdr3_aa: CATRSGSIYTEAFF
cdr3_nt: TGTGCCACCCGGAGCGGGTCAATTTACACTGAAGCTTTCTTT

clone_size: few
j_call: TRBJ2-2
v_call: TRBV19
d_call: -
cdr3_aa: CASSIRSPNTGELFF
cdr3_nt: TGTGCCAGTAGTATACGGTCGCCGAACACCGGGGAGCTGTTTTTT

clone_size: -
j_call: TRBJ1-2
v_call: TRBV7-2
d_call: -
cdr3_aa: CASSRGGARDSGYTF
cdr3_nt: TGTGCCAGCAGCAGGGGGGGCGCCAGGGACTCTGGCTACACCTTC

clone_size: -
j_call: TRBJ2-3
v_call: TRBV4-3
d_call: -
cdr3_aa: CASSPSETRVDTQYF
cdr3_nt: TGCGCCAGCAGCCCCAGCGAAACTAGGGTCGATACGCAGTATTTT

clone_size: -
j_call: TRBJ1-1
v_call: TRBV5-6
d_call: TRBD1
cdr3_aa: CASSSTGGSTEAFF
cdr3_nt: TGTGCCAGCAGCTCTACAGGGGGGAGCACTGAAGCTTTCTTT

clone_size: -
j_call: TRBJ2-3
v_call: TRBV7-8
d_call: TRBD2
cdr3_aa: CASSLGGGVGTDTQYF
cdr3_nt: TGTGCCAGCAGCTTAGGCGGGGGGGTGGGGACAGATACGCAGTATTTT

clone_size: -
j_call: TRBJ1-2
v_call: TRBV7-2
d_call: TRBD1
cdr3_aa: CASSPRDRVRSGYTF
cdr3_nt: TGTGCCAGCAGCCCCCGGGACAGGGTGAGAAGTGGCTACACCTTC

clone_size: -
j_call: TRBJ2-1
v_call: TRBV12-1
d_call: -
cdr3_aa: CASSSPGEQFF
cdr3_nt: TGTGCCAGCAGCTCGCCAGGTGAGCAGTTCTTC

clone_size: -
j_call: TRBJ2-1
v_call: TRBV15
d_call: TRBD2
cdr3_aa: CATSSIRAGGLYNEQFF
cdr3_nt: TGTGCCACCAGCAGTATACGAGCGGGGGGACTTTACAATGAGCAGTTCTTC

clone_size: -
j_call: TRBJ2-7
v_call: TRBV4-3
d_call: -
cdr3_aa: CASSQRQTYEQYF
cdr3_nt: TGCGCCAGCAGCCAACGCCAGACCTACGAGCAGTACTTC

clone_size: -
j_call: TRBJ1-1
v_call: TRBV7-9
d_call: -
cdr3_aa: CASSEGGPEAFF
cdr3_nt: TGTGCCAGCAGCGAGGGGGGGCCCGAAGCTTTCTTT

clone_size: -
j_call: TRBJ1-1
v_call: TRBV10-3
d_call: TRBD1
cdr3_aa: CAIGGDRVPFF
cdr3_nt: TGTGCCATCGGGGGGGACAGGGTGCCTTTTTTT

clone_size: -
j_call: TRBJ1-2
v_call: TRBV6-5
d_call: TRBD1
cdr3_aa: CASSSTGPGYGYTF
cdr3_nt: TGTGCCAGCAGTTCGACAGGGCCTGGCTATGGCTACACCTTC

clone_size: once
j_call: TRBJ1-2
v_call: TRBV4-3
d_call: -
cdr3_aa: CASSPAGSNYGYTF
cdr3_nt: TGCGCCAGCAGCCCTGCGGGGTCTAACTATGGCTACACCTTC

clone_size: -
j_call: TRBJ1-2
v_call: TRBV6-5
d_call: -
cdr3_aa: CASKADNYGYTF
cdr3_nt: TGTGCCAGCAAGGCGGATAACTATGGCTACACCTTC

clone_size: -
j_call: TRBJ1-5
v_call: TRBV4-2
d_call: -
cdr3_aa: CASSQVLNQPQHF
cdr3_nt: TGTGCCAGCAGCCAAGTTCTTAATCAGCCCCAGCATTTT

clone_size: -
j_call: TRBJ2-3
v_call: TRBV7-9
d_call: -
cdr3_aa: CASSLGGATDTQYF
cdr3_nt: TGTGCCAGCAGCTTAGGCGGGGCCACAGATACGCAGTATTTT

clone_size: -
j_call: TRBJ1-2
v_call: TRBV20-1
d_call: -
cdr3_aa: CSAGGKYGYTF
cdr3_nt: TGCAGTGCCGGAGGGAAGTATGGCTACACCTTC

clone_size: -
j_call: TRBJ1-2
v_call: TRBV29-1
d_call: -
cdr3_aa: CSVIQDNYGYTF
cdr3_nt: TGCAGCGTTATACAGGACAACTATGGCTACACCTTC

clone_size: -
j_call: TRBJ2-7
v_call: TRBV7-9
d_call: -
cdr3_aa: CASSYGQGRGNEQYF
cdr3_nt: TGTGCCAGCAGCTACGGACAAGGTAGAGGCAACGAGCAGTACTTC

clone_size: few
j_call: TRBJ2-5
v_call: TRBV19
d_call: -
cdr3_aa: CASSPVSWETQYF
cdr3_nt: TGTGCCAGTAGTCCTGTGAGTTGGGAGACCCAGTACTTC

clone_size: -
j_call: TRBJ1-2
v_call: TRBV6-5
d_call: TRBD1
cdr3_aa: CASRRTGDDGYTF
cdr3_nt: TGTGCCAGCAGACGGACAGGGGATGACGGCTACACCTTC

clone_size: -
j_call: TRBJ1-3
v_call: TRBV18
d_call: -
cdr3_aa: CASSPYEDSSGNTIYF
cdr3_nt: TGTGCCAGCTCACCTTATGAGGACTCCTCTGGAAACACCATATATTTT

clone_size: few
j_call: TRBJ1-1
v_call: TRBV6-6
d_call: TRBD1
cdr3_aa: CASTTGLSEAFF
cdr3_nt: TGTGCCAGCACGACAGGGCTGTCTGAAGCTTTCTTT

clone_size: -
j_call: TRBJ1-4
v_call: TRBV10-1
d_call: -
cdr3_aa: CATIWRNATNEKLFF
cdr3_nt: TGCGCCACCATTTGGAGAAATGCAACTAATGAAAAACTGTTTTTT

clone_size: -
j_call: TRBJ1-3
v_call: TRBV6-6
d_call: TRBD1
cdr3_aa: CASRTGGASGNTIYF
cdr3_nt: TGTGCCAGCAGGACAGGGGGCGCTTCCGGAAACACCATATATTTT

clone_size: -
j_call: TRBJ2-1
v_call: TRBV11-2
d_call: TRBD2
cdr3_aa: CASSLRVAGGEQFF
cdr3_nt: TGTGCCAGCAGCTTAAGGGTAGCGGGGGGTGAGCAGTTCTTC

clone_size: -
j_call: TRBJ1-1
v_call: TRBV6-5
d_call: -
cdr3_aa: CASSTPGARTEAFF
cdr3_nt: TGTGCCAGCAGTACACCAGGGGCACGGACTGAAGCTTTCTTT

clone_size: -
j_call: TRBJ1-3
v_call: TRBV5-6
d_call: -
cdr3_aa: CASSLGTLRNTIYF
cdr3_nt: TGTGCCAGCAGCTTGGGGACACTGAGAAACACCATATATTTT

clone_size: -
j_call: TRBJ2-5
v_call: TRBV5-6
d_call: -
cdr3_aa: CASSLGGWGGQTQYF
cdr3_nt: TGTGCCAGCAGCTTGGGAGGGTGGGGGGGGCAGACCCAGTACTTC

clone_size: -
j_call: TRBJ2-7
v_call: TRBV7-2
d_call: TRBD2
cdr3_aa: CASSLFGGGGPTSYEQYF
cdr3_nt: TGTGCCAGCAGCTTATTTGGAGGCGGGGGGCCTACATCCTACGAGCAGTACTTC

clone_size: -
j_call: TRBJ1-4
v_call: TRBV6-5
d_call: -
cdr3_aa: CASSPGTIRGEKLFF
cdr3_nt: TGTGCCAGCAGCCCCGGGACTATTCGTGGGGAAAAACTGTTTTTT

clone_size: -
j_call: TRBJ2-1
v_call: TRBV7-2
d_call: -
cdr3_aa: CASSLGTFNEQFF
cdr3_nt: TGTGCCAGCAGCTTAGGGACTTTCAATGAGCAGTTCTTC

clone_size: -
j_call: TRBJ2-3
v_call: TRBV7-3
d_call: TRBD2
cdr3_aa: CASSLEALAGGRDTQYF
cdr3_nt: TGTGCCAGCAGCCTCGAAGCACTAGCGGGGGGGCGCGATACGCAGTATTTT

clone_size: -
j_call: TRBJ2-5
v_call: TRBV7-2
d_call: -
cdr3_aa: CASSLDPSGRTQYF
cdr3_nt: TGTGCCAGCAGCTTAGATCCCTCCGGGAGGACCCAGTACTTC

clone_size: -
j_call: TRBJ2-7
v_call: TRBV27
d_call: TRBD1
cdr3_aa: CASSPTPPDRVKPYEQYF
cdr3_nt: TGTGCCAGCAGCCCTACCCCTCCCGACAGGGTAAAACCCTACGAGCAGTACTTC

clone_size: -
j_call: TRBJ2-5
v_call: TRBV9
d_call: -
cdr3_aa: CASSGGGGGETQYF
cdr3_nt: TGTGCCAGCAGCGGGGGGGGCGGAGGAGAGACCCAGTACTTC

clone_size: many
j_call: TRBJ2-1
v_call: TRBV7-3
d_call: -
cdr3_aa: CASSLGQGYNEQFF
cdr3_nt: TGTGCCAGCAGCTTAGGGCAGGGTTACAATGAGCAGTTCTTC

clone_size: -
j_call: TRBJ1-1
v_call: TRBV4-3
d_call: TRBD1
cdr3_aa: CASSRRQGLNTEAFF
cdr3_nt: TGCGCCAGCAGCCGTCGACAGGGGCTGAACACTGAAGCTTTCTTT

clone_size: once
j_call: TRBJ1-2
v_call: TRBV29-1
d_call: -
cdr3_aa: CSVGGDGYTF
cdr3_nt: TGCAGCGTTGGGGGAGACGGCTACACCTTC

clone_size: -
j_call: TRBJ1-1
v_call: TRBV27
d_call: -
cdr3_aa: CASSFGQMNTEAFF
cdr3_nt: TGTGCCAGCAGTTTTGGACAGATGAACACTGAAGCTTTCTTT

clone_size: -
j_call: TRBJ1-3
v_call: TRBV5-6
d_call: -
cdr3_aa: CASSSDTGNTIYF
cdr3_nt: TGTGCCAGCAGCTCGGACACTGGAAACACCATATATTTT

clone_size: -
j_call: TRBJ1-3
v_call: TRBV7-2
d_call: -
cdr3_aa: CASSPQTQGSGNTIYF
cdr3_nt: TGTGCCAGCAGCCCCCAAACCCAGGGGTCTGGAAACACCATATATTTT

clone_size: -
j_call: TRBJ2-7
v_call: TRBV28
d_call: -
cdr3_aa: CASTTVESGRLLYEQYF
cdr3_nt: TGTGCCAGCACAACCGTTGAATCTGGCAGACTCCTCTACGAGCAGTACTTC

clone_size: -
j_call: TRBJ2-2
v_call: TRBV10-3
d_call: TRBD1
cdr3_aa: CAISSTGGPGELFF
cdr3_nt: TGTGCCATCAGCTCTACAGGGGGTCCCGGGGAGCTGTTTTTT